This TCR beta chain was found in a study of blood T cells in healthy people across ages. The individuals who served as donors were healthy Caucasians living in Russia, aged roughly 6 to 95. A second PCR, run for about 7 to 12 cycles, used a sample-barcoded 5' primer plus a J-beta primer mix. TCRdb analysed the 5' RACE reads with MiXCR anew, one entry per CDR3 protein. The sample shows some 700,000 distinct CDR3 sequences, about a fifth of them seen only once. The germline V gene encodes CDR1 MNHGY and CDR2 SAAAGT. V lost 6 bases and J lost 2, with 11 bases in between. The CDR3 extends over 14 amino acids.

This clonotype was sampled from a man aged 70-80 years in good health. Sequenced material: blood. V is TRBV6-8 and J is TRBJ2-4; D perhaps matches TRBD2 (6 bases). The CDR3 sequence: CASSSAGPKNIQYF. CDR3 DNA sequence: TGTGCCAGCAGCTCCGCGGGACCCAAAAACATTCAGTACTTC.